This T cell receptor beta chain is from a study of early T cells in non-severe SARS-CoV-2 infection. Study details: Sequenced material consisted of bulk RNA (from unsorted whole blood), and chains were unpaired.

This CDR3 has 17 residues. The V gene's germline CDR1 is WSHSY and CDR2 SAAADI. V was clipped by 2 bases and J by 3 bases; unmatched bases: 10. The library protocol tagged individual cDNA molecules with unique molecular identifiers. TCRdb ran MiXCR on the 5' RACE reads and lists one entry per CDR3 protein. The repertoire holds just over 65,000 distinct CDR3 sequences, with about 12% as singletons. Ten or more counts support this clonotype. Sequenced input: whole blood. The rearrangement links TRBV10-2 to TRBJ2-3, with 8 bases fitting TRBD1. The origin of this receptor is an adult who was a healthcare worker with PCR-confirmed SARS-CoV-2 infection or an uninfected control (not recorded which). The CDR3 is CASSEEIWTGNTDTQYF. The CDR3 DNA follows: TGCGCCAGCAGTGAGGAAATTTGGACAGGGAATACAGATACGCAGTATTTT.